This TCR beta chain was captured in a study of regulatory T cells. The study's findings and limits: Regulatory T cells showed the strongest V-J pair restriction and V/J gene skewing among patient repertoires. In CD3G-deficient patients, conventional CD4+ T cells were enriched for hydrophobic CDR3 residues at positions 6 and 7.

The PCR used 52 TRBV and 13 TRBJ primers. Data came from immunoSEQ multiplex PCR; TCRdb stores just in-frame clones and leaves some out. The sample carries some 29,000 clones, about nine tenths recorded once. CDR1 and CDR2 (germline): MNHNY, SVGAGI (reference sequence). This CDR3 region has 15 residues. V was pared by 4 bases and J by 2 bases, with 12 bases between. Concerning this clone itself: Its antigen is not identified.

CD4+ T cells were divided by sorting: CD25-high CD127-low Tregs, CD25-low CD127-high conventional cells. The sequence came from a person between 18 and 35 years old with CD3G deficiency. The sequencing input was conventional CD4+ T cells sorted from blood. The J gene is TRBJ2-1, the V gene TRBV6-6; D tentatively reads TRBD1 or TRBD2 (6 bases each). The DNA of the CDR3 is TGTGCCAGCAGTTCCGGGGGCGCCGCCTACAATGAGCAGTTCTTC. Encoded protein: CASSSGGAAYNEQFF.